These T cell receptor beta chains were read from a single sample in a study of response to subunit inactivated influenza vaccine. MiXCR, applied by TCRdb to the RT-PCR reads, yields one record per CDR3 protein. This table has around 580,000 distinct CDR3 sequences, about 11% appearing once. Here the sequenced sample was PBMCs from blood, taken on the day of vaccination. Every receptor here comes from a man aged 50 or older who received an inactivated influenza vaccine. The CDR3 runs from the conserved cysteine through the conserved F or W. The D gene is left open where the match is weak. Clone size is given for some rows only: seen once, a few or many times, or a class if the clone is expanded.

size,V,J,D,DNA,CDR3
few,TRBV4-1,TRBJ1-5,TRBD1,TGCGCCAGCAGCCAAGAGGGACAGTACAATCAGCCCCAGCATTTT,CASSQEGQYNQPQHF
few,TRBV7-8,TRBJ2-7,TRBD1,TGTGCCAGCAGCACTAGGACAGGGATCCACGAGCAGTACTTC,CASSTRTGIHEQYF
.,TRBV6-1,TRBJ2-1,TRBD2,TGTGCCAGCCGAATAGCGGGGGGGCTCTATGAGCAGTTCTTC,CASRIAGGLYEQFF
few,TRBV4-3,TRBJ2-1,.,TGCGCCAGCAGCCAATTCGGGGAGTTGAGGGAGTTCAGCTCCTACAATGAGCAGTTCTTC,CASSQFGELREFSSYNEQFF
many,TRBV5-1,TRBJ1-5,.,TGCGCCAGCAGCTTGGGGGGAGTCGGGGATCAGCCCCAGCATTTT,CASSLGGVGDQPQHF
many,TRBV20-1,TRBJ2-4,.,TGCAGTGCTAGAGATATAATTCTAGCCAAAAACATTCAGTACTTC,CSARDIILAKNIQYF
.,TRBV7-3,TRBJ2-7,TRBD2,TGTGCCAGCAGCGTTCTAGCGGGAGTAGGCTACGAGCAGTACTTC,CASSVLAGVGYEQYF
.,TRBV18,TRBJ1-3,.,TGTGCCAGCTCACCAATTTCTGGGCGCTCTGGAAACACCATATATTTT,CASSPISGRSGNTIYF
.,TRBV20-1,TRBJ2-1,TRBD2,TGCAGTGCTAGAGATGGGAGGGGAGGCAATGAGCAGTTCTTC,CSARDGRGGNEQFF
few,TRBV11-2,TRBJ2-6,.,TGTGCCAGCAGCCGACGGGACGGTACATACTCTGGGGCCAACGTCCTGACTTTC,CASSRRDGTYSGANVLTF
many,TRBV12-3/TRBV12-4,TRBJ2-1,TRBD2,TGTGCCAGCAGTCCCCCGGGACTAGCGGTCTACAATGAGCAGTTCTTC,CASSPPGLAVYNEQFF
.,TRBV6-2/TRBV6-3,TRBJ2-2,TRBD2,TGTGCCAGCAGACTTTCTAGCGGTCACACCGGGGAGCTGTTTTTT,CASRLSSGHTGELFF
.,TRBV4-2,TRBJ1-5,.,TGTGCCAGCAGCCAACATATCAATCAGCCCCAGCATTTT,CASSQHINQPQHF
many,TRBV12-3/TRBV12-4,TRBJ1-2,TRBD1,TGTGCCAGCAGAATTTCCGGGACAGGACTTACTAACTATGGCTACACCTTC,CASRISGTGLTNYGYTF